The next 31 T cell receptor beta chains were all read from a single sample in a study of identical twins. One entry per CDR3 protein, called by TCRdb with MiXCR from the 5' RACE reads. Of 690,000 or so distinct CDR3 sequences listed, 5.5% to 6.5% are singletons. The specimen sequenced was naive T cells sorted from blood. These receptors originate from a man aged 18 to 29 in good health.

The table lists this clonotype with many counts. This rearrangement joins TRBV7-6 to TRBJ2-5, with D possibly matching TRBD1 (6 bases). The V gene lost 1 base and the J gene lost 5 bases, with 8 bases spanning the gap. Per germline, CDR1 SGHVS and CDR2 FNYEAQ. CDR3 length: 13 residues. The CDR3 is CASSLGGHETQYF. The CDR3 DNA is TGTGCCAGCAGCTTAGGGGGACACGAGACCCAGTACTTC.

At least ten counts were recorded for this clonotype. The chain is built from TRBV3-1 and TRBJ1-1; no firm D call. Germline V CDR1 and CDR2: LGHDT, YNNKEL (reference sequence). This CDR3 contains 17 residues. The V gene lost 4 bases and the J gene lost 4 bases, with 22 bases spanning the gap. This chain's CDR3 is CASSPFAVESSSTEAFF. In nucleotides, the CDR3 is TGTGCCAGCAGCCCCTTTGCGGTCGAATCGTCATCCACTGAAGCTTTCTTT.

This clonotype was counted between two and nine times. The chain combines TRBV5-1 with TRBJ2-2; TRBD1 agrees at 11 bases. The CDR3 loop spans 19 amino acids. The germline V gene encodes CDR1 SGHRS and CDR2 YFSETQ. The V segment lost 6 bases and the J segment 2 bases; nucleotides outside the gene matches: 15. The CDR3 is CASTFGVAGQGANTGELFF. The CDR3 DNA reads as TGCGCCAGCACCTTCGGCGTCGCAGGACAGGGGGCTAACACCGGGGAGCTGTTTTTT.

In this sample, this clonotype turned up many times. The genes are TRBV12-3 or TRBV12-4 and TRBJ1-6; 7 bases are shared with TRBD1. The CDR3 sequence is 16 residues long. Unmatched junction bases numbered 13, after V lost 5 bases and J lost 9 bases. CDR3 protein: CASSPSDRPGGSPLHF. CDR3 in DNA: TGTGCCAGCAGTCCCTCGGACAGGCCCGGGGGTTCACCCCTCCACTTT.

This clonotype was observed at least ten times. This chain joins TRBV6-2 or TRBV6-3 and TRBJ2-1; D may be TRBD1 or TRBD2 (5 bases each). Germline loops: CDR1 MNHEY, CDR2 SVGEGT. V was pared by 5 bases and J by 6 bases, with 23 bases between. This CDR3 has 17 amino acids. The DNA of the CDR3 is TGTGCCAGCAGTCACCACCCTACGGGACCATGGGGCAATGAGCAGTTCTTC. This gives the protein CASSHHPTGPWGNEQFF.

A few counts support this clonotype. The chain couples TRBV24-1 to TRBJ2-6; D is unclear. V lost 10 bases to trimming and J lost 1 base, with 7 bases between them. The CDR3 contains 13 residues. Per the germline V gene, CDR1 is KGHDR and CDR2 is SFDVKD. The CDR3 nucleotides are TGTGCCACTAGGGAATCTGGGGCCAACGTCCTGACTTTC. It is translated as CATRESGANVLTF.

This chain connects TRBV18 to TRBJ1-1; tentatively, D is TRBD1 (6 bases). Germline CDR1 KGHSH, CDR2 LQKENI. The V and J ends lost 6 bases and 1 base respectively, with 18 bases between them. The CDR3 runs to 16 residues. This chain's CDR3 is CASSPRRRGGNTEAFF. CDR3 coding DNA: TGTGCCAGCTCTCCCAGGAGAAGGGGGGGGAACACTGAAGCTTTCTTT.

This chain links TRBV3-1 with TRBJ2-2; no firm D call. V was clipped by 1 base and J by 7 bases, with 7 bases between them. Germline-derived CDR1 and CDR2 are LGHDT and YNNKEL (reference sequence). The CDR3 covers 13 residues. The CDR3 reads CASSQGRNGELFF. Written as DNA, the CDR3 is TGTGCCAGCAGCCAAGGTCGAAACGGGGAGCTGTTTTTT.

In this sample, this clonotype turned up many times. This CDR3 is CAISGTSDEQFF. The CDR3, as DNA: TGTGCCATCAGTGGGACTAGCGATGAGCAGTTCTTC. V and J are TRBV10-3 and TRBJ2-1; 9 bases align to TRBD2. The CDR3 has 12 residues. Germline loops: CDR1 ENHRY, CDR2 SYGVKD. Trimming took 4 bases from V and 8 from J; bases not matched to a gene: 0.

This clonotype showed up many times. The chain joins TRBV9 to TRBJ2-1, with TRBD2 matching 7 bases. The ends lost 4 bases at V and 0 bases at J; junction bases unmatched: 4. The CDR3 is 15 amino acids. Germline V gene lookup returns CDR1 SGDLS and CDR2 YYNGEE. The CDR3 coding sequence is TGTGCCAGCAGCACTAGCGATAGCTCCTACAATGAGCAGTTCTTC. Residues: CASSTSDSSYNEQFF.

This clonotype was seen ten or more times. V and J are TRBV6-2 or TRBV6-3 and TRBJ2-1; 7 nucleotides line up with TRBD2. With 7 bases clipped from V and 7 bases from J, the junction kept 1 base outside the gene matches. The CDR3 covers 11 residues. Germline CDR1 and CDR2: MNHEY and SVGEGT. CDR3 sequence reads: CASNSGNEQFF. The CDR3 DNA is TGTGCCAGCAATAGCGGGAATGAGCAGTTCTTC.

The CDR3: CASSISLSGREKLFF. DNA of the CDR3: TGTGCCAGTAGTATTTCCCTCTCCGGACGGGAAAAACTGTTTTTT. The chain joins TRBV19 to TRBJ1-4, with no clear D. CDR1 is LNHDA, CDR2 SQIVND, per germline (reference sequence). The germline V and J ends were trimmed by 3 bases and 8 bases, with 16 bases remaining between them. The CDR3 totals 15 residues.

This clonotype was observed many times. The gene calls are TRBV4-1 and TRBJ1-1, with D possibly matching TRBD1 (6 bases). Germline assignment: CDR1 MGHRA and CDR2 YSYEKL. This CDR3 spans 13 amino acids. Trimming removed 4 bases from V and 7 bases from J, with 13 bases in between. The CDR3 spells CASSPDWTDEAFF. For the CDR3, the DNA is TGCGCCAGCAGCCCTGATTGGACAGATGAAGCTTTCTTT.

This clonotype was found a few times. The chain links TRBV4-2 to TRBJ2-3; D gene ambiguous. V gave up 1 base and J gave up 1 base, with 6 bases separating them. CDR1 LGHNA and CDR2 YNFKEQ come from the germline V gene. This CDR3 contains 14 residues. The CDR3 spells CASSQVDGTDTQYF. CDR3 coding DNA: TGTGCCAGCAGCCAAGTTGATGGCACAGATACGCAGTATTTT.

This clonotype appeared a few times. The chain links TRBV6-1 to TRBJ1-6, with 9 nucleotides matching TRBD1. Germline CDR1 reads MNHNS; CDR2 reads SASEGT. V shed 5 bases and J 7 bases; nucleotides not matched to a gene: 9. The CDR3 length is 16 residues. The CDR3 here is CASSPRTGTGNSPLHF. The CDR3 DNA sequence: TGTGCCAGCAGTCCACGAACCGGGACAGGGAATTCACCCCTCCACTTT.

The V call is TRBV19, the J call TRBJ1-3; D is ambiguous. V was trimmed by 6 bases and J by 1 base, leaving 22 bases between them. The CDR3 totals 18 residues. Germline V gene sequence: CDR1 LNHDA, CDR2 SQIVND (reference sequence). The CDR3 spells CASSRRRSATDSGNTIYF. The CDR3 DNA sequence: TGTGCCAGTAGCCGGAGACGTTCCGCGACCGATTCTGGAAACACCATATATTTT.

This clonotype occurred many times. The V and J genes are TRBV6-2 or TRBV6-3 and TRBJ2-1; D is undetermined. From germline, CDR1 is MNHEY and CDR2 SVGEGT. The V end lost 7 bases, the J end lost 10 bases, and 11 bases lay between the germline ends. The length of the CDR3 is 11 residues. CDR3 region: CASKLSYEQFF. The DNA for the CDR3 is TGTGCCAGCAAATTAAGCTACGAGCAGTTCTTC.

Ten or more counts support this clonotype. The rearrangement uses TRBV27 and TRBJ2-1; the match to TRBD2 covers 7 bases. CDR3 length: 18 residues. The J segment lost 0 bases and the V segment lost 7 bases, leaving 15 bases of the junction unmatched. Germline values: CDR1 MNHEY, CDR2 SMNVEV (reference sequence). The CDR3 loop is CASKMEGGPWSSYNEQFF. The CDR3 region has the DNA TGTGCCAGCAAAATGGAGGGAGGGCCTTGGAGCTCCTACAATGAGCAGTTCTTC.

This clonotype has only a few counts. J is TRBJ2-3 and V is TRBV5-1; D might be TRBD1 (6 bases). V was clipped by 2 bases and J by 8 bases, with 12 bases between them. Germline V lookup: CDR1 SGHRS, CDR2 YFSETQ. The CDR3 consists of 13 residues. The CDR3 bases are TGCGCCAGCAGCTTTAACAGGGCGGGTACGCAGTATTTT. Its translation is CASSFNRAGTQYF.

This clonotype was picked up many times. J is TRBJ1-2 and V is TRBV12-3 or TRBV12-4, with D perhaps matching TRBD1 (6 bases). The V gene lost 6 bases and the J gene lost 5 bases, with 16 bases spanning the gap. The CDR3 totals 14 residues. Here the CDR3 DNA reads TGTGCCAGCAGCTTTGATGGGACACCTTATGGCTACACCTTC. This translates into CASSFDGTPYGYTF.

The chain employs TRBV12-3 or TRBV12-4 and TRBJ2-1, with 13 bases that match TRBD2. The CDR3 runs 15 residues. V gave up 3 bases and J gave up 8 bases; unmatched junction bases: 4. CDR3 coding DNA: TGTGCCAGCAGTTTGGCGGGACTAGCGGGATATGAGCAGTTCTTC. The encoded protein is CASSLAGLAGYEQFF.

This clonotype occurred many times. The J gene is TRBJ1-2, the V gene TRBV7-6, with 10 bases lining up with TRBD1. The CDR3 spans 15 residues. V lost 1 base, J lost 4 bases, and 3 bases stayed unmatched. The germline V gene encodes CDR1 SGHVS and CDR2 FNYEAQ. CDR3 sequence (DNA): TGTGCCAGCAGCTTAGAGGGACAGGGGATCTATGGCTACACCTTC. It specifies CASSLEGQGIYGYTF.

The V gene is TRBV9, the J gene TRBJ2-1; 7 positions agree with TRBD2. There are 14 residues in the CDR3. The germline V gene has CDR1 SGDLS and CDR2 YYNGEE. Trimming took 5 bases from V and 2 from J; bases not matched to a gene: 4. CDR3 in amino acids: CASSGGVTYNEQFF. CDR3 sequence (DNA): TGTGCCAGCAGTGGGGGGGTAACCTACAATGAGCAGTTCTTC.

This clonotype was seen ten or more times. The chain carries TRBV6-1 and TRBJ2-7; D is ambiguous. The V gene lost 2 bases and the J gene lost 6 bases, with 11 bases spanning the gap. The germline gives CDR1 MNHNS, CDR2 SASEGT. The length of the CDR3 is 13 residues. Written as DNA, the CDR3 is TGTGCCAGCAGTGAACACCGTCGGGTCGAGCAGTACGTC. It codes for CASSEHRRVEQYV.

In its sample, this clonotype was seen once. The V call is TRBV6-1, the J call TRBJ1-5; 8 positions agree with TRBD1. This CDR3 comprises 13 residues. V trimming: 6 bases; J trimming: 7 bases; junction bases outside the gene matches: 5. Germline V gene lookup returns CDR1 MNHNS and CDR2 SASEGT. The CDR3 DNA follows: TGTGCCAGCAGAGCATCAGGGGGCCAGCCCCAGCATTTT. Its translation: CASRASGGQPQHF.

This clonotype was observed a few times. The chain links TRBV30 to TRBJ2-7; 10 nucleotides agree with TRBD1. V trimming: 2 bases; J trimming: 2 bases; junction bases outside the gene matches: 3. Germline V gene lookup returns CDR1 GTSNPN and CDR2 SVGIG (reference sequence). CDR3 length equals 14 residues. CDR3 coding DNA: TGTGCCTGGAGTCGAGGGACAGGGGCCTACGAGCAGTACGTC. It codes for CAWSRGTGAYEQYV.

As regards this clonotype: Being one base from a much bigger clone, this may be a read error. No conserved phenylalanine or tryptophan is present at the end of the CDR3, so a read error is the likely explanation. This rearrangement joins TRBV12-3 or TRBV12-4 to TRBJ1-1; D gene ambiguous. V lost 6 bases, J lost 1 base, and 12 bases lay in between. The CDR3 covers 14 residues. This chain's CDR3 is CASRRFGANTEAFL. The CDR3 bases are TGTGCCAGCAGGAGATTTGGAGCGAACACTGAAGCTTTCCTT.

This clonotype was counted at least ten times. The rearrangement uses TRBV12-3 or TRBV12-4 and TRBJ2-7; D is uncertain. The CDR3 totals 12 residues. V was clipped by 6 bases and J by 6 bases, with 12 bases between them. DNA of the CDR3: TGTGCCAGCAGCCCTGACGGTGGCGAGCAGTACGTC. This gives the protein CASSPDGGEQYV.

The rearrangement uses TRBV12-3 or TRBV12-4 and TRBJ2-1; TRBD2 agrees at 9 bases. Trimming took 6 bases from V and 4 from J; bases not matched to a gene: 13. The CDR3 totals 17 residues. The CDR3 region is CASRKIRGLAGYNEQFF. In DNA, the CDR3 is TGTGCCAGCAGAAAAATTCGGGGGCTAGCGGGATACAATGAGCAGTTCTTC.

A few counts support this clonotype. This chain uses TRBV11-3 with TRBJ2-1; D is tentatively TRBD1 or TRBD2 (5 bases each). The V and J ends lost 5 bases and 4 bases respectively, with 15 bases between them. Germline values: CDR1 SGHNT, CDR2 YENEEA. The CDR3 loop spans 15 amino acids. The CDR3: CASSPGDRRYNEQFF. Here the CDR3 DNA reads TGTGCCAGCAGCCCCGGGGACCGTAGATACAATGAGCAGTTCTTC.

This clonotype has at least ten counts. The chain employs TRBV12-3 or TRBV12-4 and TRBJ2-3; D remains unclear. V lost 7 bases to trimming and J lost 2 bases, with 13 bases between them. This CDR3 contains 14 residues. The CDR3: CASTLDYFTDTQYF. The DNA for the CDR3 is TGTGCCAGCACCCTTGATTATTTCACAGATACGCAGTATTTT.